This record looks at one T cell receptor (beta chain) sequence and its context. Its antigen is currently not known. Base qualities are not provided; no much larger clone lies one nucleotide away. The sample comes from a study of PD-1 blockade in classical Hodgkin lymphoma (dated by TCRdb to the early 2020s). For context, the study as a whole: Nivolumab dosing was 3 mg/kg intravenously every 2 weeks, continuing until either disease progression or unacceptable toxicity. The study used CyTOF and TCR beta sequencing to define a peripheral blood immune signature of response to PD-1 blockade in classical Hodgkin lymphoma. What the research found in general, with its limitations: Baseline TCR diversity was reported to be lower in newly diagnosed patients than in healthy donors and to be lower still in relapsed/refractory patients. The study was limited to a single clinical trial cohort, and causes of repertoire differences, possibly disease activity or prior therapy, remained undefined. By C4D1, a significant rise was seen in CD4+ TCR diversity but not in CD8+ TCR diversity (p=0.0027 vs p=0.16), and the rise was most apparent among complete responders (p=0.02). Lower diversity was seen in patients whose nivolumab began less than 1 year after ASCT, and these patients were left out of later analyses so that immune reconstitution would not confound the results. Trial patients achieving complete response had baseline diversity similar to newly diagnosed patients, whereas partial responders and progressors had significantly lower diversity.

Genomic DNA was extracted with the Qiagen DNeasy kit from unsorted PBMCs and from negatively selected CD4+ and CD8+ fractions. TCR beta CDR3 regions were amplified by immunoSEQ multiplex PCR using primers annealing to V and J segments. A synthetic immune receptor repertoire was used to minimize amplification bias, and any residual bias was removed computationally once sequencing was done. The authors processed their data as follows. Repertoire diversity was quantified as the Shannon entropy index using custom Python scripts. Unsorted, CD4+ and CD8+ repertoires were analyzed separately, except in combined analyses where CD4+ and CD8+ sequences were merged in silico. A clone was considered expanded if an increase in frequency of at least 2-fold after treatment relative to C1D1 was found, and a pseudocount of 0.5 was applied to clones undetected at baseline. Clones with 0 or 1 copy at C1D1 were classified as singleton clones, and clones with 2 or more copies were classified as non-singleton clones. Clones expanded in unsorted samples were annotated as CD4+, CD8+ or unknown by matching protein sequences in sorted samples from the same patient. Wilcoxon tests on paired samples were used to test changes in diversity from C1D1 to C4D1. TCRdb stores this immuneACCESS table with in-frame sequences only. Part of the clones is absent; in the studies checked, under half of the shortfall reflects unresolved V genes, and no reason is known for the rest. V and J calls and clone size are as listed in that table; D and trimming were resolved from the DNA. The sample yields fewer than 20,000 clones; around four fifths were counted once. More than 35% of the sample lies in the top ten.

The CDR3, cysteine through phenylalanine, is 14 amino acids long. The read is trimmed to its CDR3 DNA, 42 bases read in frame from base 1. The germline V gene gives CDR1 as MNHNS and CDR2 as SASEGT. Trimming takes 2 bases from V and 5 bases from J, and the germline ends sit 7 bases apart. The meaning of the sample's time point label: cycle 2 day 1 (C2D1) of nivolumab. Every trial patient had relapsed following autologous stem cell transplantation, and prior brentuximab vedotin exposure was what differed among cohorts A, B and C. The trial cohort comprised approximately 55 patients with relapsed/refractory classical Hodgkin lymphoma whose best overall responses were complete response, partial response or progressive disease. Single-agent nivolumab was administered to trial patients in the multi-cohort phase II CheckMate 205 trial. An independent review committee assessed best overall response by applying the 2007 International Working Group response criteria. PBMCs from the trial were collected at three points: immediately before nivolumab initiation (C1D1), and during therapy at cycle 2 day 1 and cycle 4 day 1. Peripheral blood was collected in 8 mL Vacutainer Cell Preparation Tubes, from which PBMCs were isolated by centrifugation and then cryopreserved.

This chain is built from TRBV6-1 and TRBJ1-6; the D gene cannot be named for sure. This sequence originates from a human donor with classical Hodgkin lymphoma. Source: peripheral blood mononuclear cells (PBMCs), taken before the second cycle of nivolumab. The CDR3 has the sequence CASSELPDNSPLHF. The DNA sequence reads TGTGCCAGCAGTGAATTACCTGATAATTCACCCCTCCACTTT.